This TCR beta chain was retrieved from a study of radiation and T cells in renal cell carcinoma. Regarding the study as a whole: Irradiated tumors held more dominant CDR3 motifs than control tumors.

As regards this clone: What it binds is unknown.

Treatment denoted: 15 Gy SBRT to primary tumor, nephrectomy 4 weeks later. This table comes from immunoSEQ multiplex PCR, and its TCRdb copy is limited to in-frame clones, with some not included. This sample has about 15,000 clones, with 55% to 70% found just once. Per the germline V gene, CDR1 is SGHDT and CDR2 is YYEEEE. V lost 6 bases and J 5 bases, leaving 18 bases between the germline ends. CDR3 length equals 14 residues. The chain uses TRBV5-6 and TRBJ2-7; D might be TRBD2 (6 bases). The receptor was isolated from a woman in her seventies with renal cell carcinoma. This material consisted of tumor tissue, taken from a patient whose treatment included radiotherapy and nephrectomy. CDR3 sequence reads: CASTRGSRGNEQYF. CDR3 sequence (DNA): TGTGCCAGCACCCGGGGGTCACGGGGGAACGAGCAGTACTTC.